The 32 T cell receptor beta chains below come from one sample, sequenced in a study of blood T cell repertoires in COVID-19. Data came from immunoSEQ multiplex PCR; TCRdb stores just in-frame clones and leaves some out. The sample shows fewer than 100,000 clones, 90% of them seen only once. The sample comprised peripheral blood. Every receptor here comes from an elderly woman with acute or convalescent COVID-19.

This chain joins TRBV18 and TRBJ1-2; D unresolved. V shed 4 bases and J shed 0 bases, with 6 bases lying between them. Germline lookup yields CDR1 KGHSH and CDR2 LQKENI. The CDR3 runs to 13 residues. The CDR3 protein is CASSRLANYGYTF. The CDR3 DNA reads TGTGCCAGCTCACGCCTAGCTAACTATGGCTACACCTTC.

The V call is TRBV5-4, the J call TRBJ2-7, with 12 bases lining up with TRBD1. Looked up from germline, CDR1 is SGHNT and CDR2 is YYREEE (reference sequence). This CDR3 region has 17 residues. Trimming removed 3 bases from V and 5 bases from J; junction bases left unmatched: 12. The CDR3 protein is CASSYPGQGAETHEQYF. In DNA form, the CDR3 reads TGTGCCAGCAGCTACCCGGGACAGGGGGCTGAGACTCACGAGCAGTACTTC.

V gene TRBV7-9 combines with J gene TRBJ2-2; D is unresolved. Germline lookup yields CDR1 SEHNR and CDR2 FQNEAQ (reference sequence). Trimming took 3 bases from V and 1 from J, leaving 6 bases between them. This CDR3 region has 14 residues. Here the CDR3 reads CASSFSRNTGELFF. CDR3 coding DNA: TGTGCCAGCAGCTTTTCCAGGAACACCGGGGAGCTGTTTTTT.

This clone was recorded once. The chain has TRBV24-1 and TRBJ2-1, with 12 bases fitting TRBD2. The germline CDR1 and CDR2 sequences are KGHDR and SFDVKD. The CDR3 covers 16 residues. V shed 3 bases and J 7 bases; nucleotides not matched to a gene: 6. CDR3 nucleotides: TGTGCCACCAGTGATCAGGGACTAGCGGGTGGGAATGAGCAGTTCTTC. Protein sequence: CATSDQGLAGGNEQFF.

This clone was seen a single time. The chain links TRBV10-1 to TRBJ2-1; tentatively, D is TRBD1 (6 bases). V lost 6 bases to trimming and J lost 6 bases, with 12 bases between them. This CDR3 contains 13 residues. Germline CDR1 is WNHNN and CDR2 is SYGVQD (reference sequence). The CDR3 spells CASSLQQGNEQFF. The CDR3 nucleotides read TGCGCCAGCAGCCTTCAACAGGGCAATGAGCAGTTCTTC.

The chain combines TRBV15 with TRBJ2-5; weak D call: TRBD2 (6 bases). The CDR3 consists of 14 residues. Germline V gene lookup returns CDR1 LNHNV and CDR2 YYDKDF (reference sequence). V gave up 0 bases and J gave up 2 bases, with 7 bases separating them. The CDR3 loop is CATSRDGGQETQYF. CDR3 bases: TGTGCCACCAGCAGAGACGGAGGGCAAGAGACCCAGTACTTC.

The rearrangement uses TRBV9 and TRBJ1-2; 7 positions match TRBD1. This CDR3 comprises 15 residues. CDR1 and CDR2 from the germline V gene are SGDLS and YYNGEE. Trimming cost V 0 bases and J 4 bases; bases outside gene matches: 6. CDR3 sequence: CASSVEQGSTYGYTF. The CDR3 nucleotides read TGTGCCAGCAGCGTAGAACAGGGGAGCACCTATGGCTACACCTTC.

The DNA of the CDR3 is TGTGCCACCAGTGACCTGGGGGGACTAGCGAAAGGGGGCGGGGAGCTGTTTTTT. Protein: CATSDLGGLAKGGGELFF. V usage is TRBV24-1 and J usage is TRBJ2-2, with TRBD2 identical over 10 bases. Per the germline V gene, CDR1 is KGHDR and CDR2 is SFDVKD. V trimming: 4 bases; J trimming: 7 bases; junction bases outside the gene matches: 14. The CDR3 has 18 amino acids.

This chain joins TRBV27 and TRBJ1-2; D remains ambiguous. CDR3 length: 13 residues. The V and J ends lost 6 bases and 5 bases respectively, with 13 bases between them. Looked up from germline, CDR1 is MNHEY and CDR2 is SMNVEV (reference sequence). The CDR3 loop reads CASSLTGRYGYTF. DNA for the CDR3: TGTGCCAGCAGCCTCACGGGTCGATATGGCTACACCTTC.

The rearrangement links TRBV12-1 to TRBJ2-7; the D call in the table, TRBD2, was not verified against the DNA. TRBV12-1 is marked as a pseudogene. The CDR3 runs to 11 residues. The CDR3 DNA reads as TGTGCCAGCAGCCACCCGGGACTCTGGTACTTC. It specifies CASSHPGLWYF.

The chain couples TRBV27 to TRBJ1-3; possibly TRBD1 for D (5 bases). The germline gives CDR1 MNHEY, CDR2 SMNVEV (reference sequence). Between the trimmed V and J ends, which lost 2 bases and 4 bases, there was a span of 6 bases. The CDR3 has 13 residues. This chain's CDR3 is CASSLRQGNTIYF. CDR3 sequence (DNA): TGTGCCAGCAGTTTAAGACAGGGAAACACCATATATTTT.

The rearrangement links TRBV3-1 (or the pseudogene TRBV3-2) to TRBJ2-1, with TRBD2 matching 7 bases. CDR3 length equals 15 residues. With V trimmed by 5 bases and J by 4 bases, 8 bases remained unmatched. The germline CDR1 and CDR2 sequences are LGHDT and YNNKEL (reference sequence). CDR3 bases: TGTGCCAGCAGCACCGGGACTAACATATACAATGAGCAGTTCTTC. Its protein product is CASSTGTNIYNEQFF.

The J gene is TRBJ1-4, the V gene TRBV15, with D perhaps matching TRBD1 (5 bases). This CDR3 spans 17 amino acids. V shed 5 bases and J shed 2 bases, with 18 bases lying between them. Per the germline V gene, CDR1 is LNHNV and CDR2 is YYDKDF (reference sequence). This CDR3 is CATSPLRGVGTNEKLFF. In nucleotides, the CDR3 is TGTGCCACCAGCCCGCTTCGGGGGGTCGGTACTAATGAAAAACTGTTTTTT.

This chain connects TRBV28 to TRBJ2-7; D unclear. V was pared by 4 bases and J by 3 bases, with 10 bases between. CDR3 length: 13 amino acids. Germline CDR1 reads MDHEN; CDR2 reads SYDVKM. The CDR3 DNA follows: TGTGCCAGCAGTTCGTACAACAACTACGAGCAGTACTTC. This encodes CASSSYNNYEQYF.

The chain uses TRBV7-8 and TRBJ2-1, with unresolved D. The CDR3 sequence is 13 residues long. Germline V gene data show CDR1 as SGHVS and CDR2 as FQNEAQ. V was pared by 0 bases and J by 8 bases, with 8 bases between. This CDR3 is CASSLARGHEQFF. DNA of the CDR3: TGTGCCAGCAGCTTAGCACGTGGCCATGAGCAGTTCTTC.

This chain connects TRBV19 to TRBJ2-3; TRBD1 might be the D (6 bases). Trimming took 7 bases from V and 2 from J, leaving 10 bases between them. There are 13 residues in the CDR3. Germline CDR1 and CDR2: LNHDA and SQIVND (reference sequence). CDR3 DNA: TGTGCCAGTAACAGGGCGGACACAGATACGCAGTATTTT. This translates into CASNRADTDTQYF.

The chain recombines TRBV7-9 with TRBJ2-6; weak D call: TRBD1 (6 bases). The CDR3 has 14 residues. V lost 7 bases, J lost 0 bases, and 7 bases lay in between. From germline, CDR1 is SEHNR and CDR2 FQNEAQ (reference sequence). The CDR3 DNA reads TGTGCCAGCAACAGGGACTCTGGGGCCAACGTCCTGACTTTC. Protein product: CASNRDSGANVLTF.

The chain joins TRBV7-6 to TRBJ2-3; 10 bases are a match to TRBD2. The V segment lost 5 bases and the J segment 4 bases; nucleotides outside the gene matches: 6. CDR1 and CDR2 from the germline V gene are SGHVS and FNYEAQ. The CDR3 is 15 residues long. The CDR3 bases are TGTGCCAGCAGCCGGAGCGGGAGGGTGGCAGATACGCAGTATTTT. Amino acids: CASSRSGRVADTQYF.

The chain employs TRBV29-1 and TRBJ2-1; TRBD2 matches at 9 bases. The germline gives CDR1 SQVTM, CDR2 ANQGSEA. With 4 bases clipped from V and 7 bases from J, the junction kept 5 bases outside the gene matches. The CDR3 spans 13 residues. CDR3 protein: CSVGNSGRNEQFF. The CDR3 nucleotides are TGCAGCGTTGGTAATAGCGGGAGAAATGAGCAGTTCTTC.

V and J are TRBV5-1 and TRBJ2-1, with D perhaps matching TRBD2 (5 bases). Trimming pared 4 bases from V and 0 bases from J, leaving 17 bases between. The CDR3 totals 17 residues. CDR1 and CDR2 (germline): SGHRS, YFSETQ. The CDR3 bases are TGCGCCAGCAGCCGAGGAGGCGTACTAAGCTCCTACAATGAGCAGTTCTTC. This gives the protein CASSRGGVLSSYNEQFF.

The chain joins TRBV5-1 to TRBJ1-1; D is ambiguous. The ends were cut back, 0 bases at V and 4 bases at J, with 16 bases in the middle. The germline V gene encodes CDR1 SGHRS and CDR2 YFSETQ. CDR3 length equals 16 residues. The CDR3 DNA reads TGCGCCAGCAGCTTGGGCCATCGCGGGTTGGGCACTGAAGCTTTCTTT. This translates into CASSLGHRGLGTEAFF.

The chain couples TRBV19 to TRBJ1-1, with 9 bases lining up with TRBD1. Trimming removed 1 base from V and 0 bases from J; junction bases left unmatched: 6. Germline CDR1 reads LNHDA; CDR2 reads SQIVND (reference sequence). The CDR3 spans 17 residues. Here the CDR3 reads CASSIGNRGRLNTEAFF. CDR3 nucleotides: TGTGCCAGTAGTATAGGGAACAGGGGGCGCCTGAACACTGAAGCTTTCTTT.

The J gene is TRBJ1-1, the V gene TRBV12-5; tentatively, D is TRBD1 (6 bases). Germline V CDR1 and CDR2: LGHNT, FRNRAP. V lost 10 bases and J 1 base, leaving 10 bases between the germline ends. The CDR3 is made up of 12 amino acids. DNA of the CDR3: TGTGCTACGAACAGGGCGAACACTGAAGCTTTCTTT. Amino acids: CATNRANTEAFF.

This chain connects TRBV28 to TRBJ1-5; 7 bases map to TRBD1. The germline V gene encodes CDR1 MDHEN and CDR2 SYDVKM. CDR3 length: 18 amino acids. V was pared by 2 bases and J by 6 bases, with 16 bases of the junction left unmatched. The CDR3 sequence: CASSLTLTGNTGSQPQHF. In nucleotides, the CDR3 is TGTGCCAGCAGTTTAACCCTGACAGGGAATACTGGAAGTCAGCCCCAGCATTTT.

J is TRBJ1-6 and V is TRBV4-1; 11 bases are shared with TRBD1. Germline CDR1 reads MGHRA; CDR2 reads YSYEKL. This CDR3 comprises 15 residues. The V gene end was trimmed by 4 bases and the J gene end by 10 bases; junction bases not matched to a gene: 6. CDR3: CASSLGQGAGSPLHF. DNA of the CDR3: TGCGCCAGCAGCCTAGGACAGGGGGCTGGGTCACCCCTCCACTTT.

This clone is a singleton in its sample. V gene TRBV3-1 (or the pseudogene TRBV3-2) combines with J gene TRBJ1-6, with 11 bases aligning to TRBD1. CDR3 length: 16 amino acids. V lost 1 base, J lost 9 bases, and 5 bases stayed unmatched. Germline V gene sequence: CDR1 LGHDT, CDR2 YNNKEL (reference sequence). In DNA, the CDR3 is TGTGCCAGCAGCCAAGTTTCCGGGACAGGGGGTTCACCCCTCCACTTT. It yields the protein CASSQVSGTGGSPLHF.

The CDR3: CASSLRSSYEQYF. CDR3 nucleotide sequence: TGCGCCAGCAGCTTGAGGAGCTCCTACGAGCAGTACTTC. This chain connects TRBV5-1 to TRBJ2-7; D ambiguous. Germline V lookup: CDR1 SGHRS, CDR2 YFSETQ. With 1 base removed from V and 0 bases from J, the gap between germline ends came to 5 bases. The CDR3 totals 13 residues.

DNA for the CDR3: TGTGCCAGCAGCTTAGATCGGGGCACCGGGGAGCTGTTTTTT. This gives the protein CASSLDRGTGELFF. This chain connects TRBV7-8 to TRBJ2-2; maybe TRBD2 (5 bases). The V gene lost 1 base and the J gene lost 4 bases, with 7 bases spanning the gap. CDR1 and CDR2 from the germline V gene are SGHVS and FQNEAQ. The CDR3 contains 14 residues.

This chain connects TRBV12-3 or TRBV12-4 to TRBJ2-7, with 9 bases matching TRBD1. V dropped 8 bases and J dropped 4; count of bases not matched to a gene: 6. This CDR3 region has 13 residues. CDR3 DNA sequence: TGTGCCAGCGGGACAGGGTGGAATTACGAGCAGTACTTC. Its translation is CASGTGWNYEQYF.

This chain uses TRBV4-1 with TRBJ2-7; TRBD2 matches at 9 bases. The CDR3 runs 14 residues. Germline values: CDR1 MGHRA, CDR2 YSYEKL. J was trimmed by 6 bases and V by 2 bases; bases with no gene match: 5. The CDR3: CASSQLSGSSEQYF. The CDR3 bases are TGCGCCAGCAGCCAACTTAGCGGGAGCTCCGAGCAGTACTTC.

The V and J genes are TRBV7-2 and TRBJ1-4; TRBD1 is a possible D gene (5 bases). The V end was cut by 5 bases, the J end by 5 bases, with 12 bases between. The germline V gene has CDR1 SGHTA and CDR2 FQGNSA. The CDR3 extends over 14 amino acids. The CDR3 loop reads CASSLRVGNEKLFF. The CDR3 nucleotides are TGTGCCAGCAGCCTCAGGGTGGGGAATGAAAAACTGTTTTTT.

The V gene is TRBV25-1, the J gene TRBJ2-5, with 9 nucleotides matching TRBD2. The germline gives CDR1 MGHDK, CDR2 SYGVNS. The V and J ends lost 7 bases and 5 bases, in that order; junction bases with no gene match: 11. The CDR3 has 15 amino acids. CDR3 loop: CASMSSGSSFETQYF. The CDR3 DNA is TGTGCCAGCATGAGTAGCGGGAGTTCATTCGAGACCCAGTACTTC.